This TCR beta chain was retrieved from a study of CD8+ T cells in alopecia areata. Study-wide points: Possibly because of HLA-related factors, TCR sharing was less clear across patients than in mice.

Details on this clone: The antigen remains unidentified.

Extracted RNA was reverse transcribed into cDNA, the sequencing template. TCRdb keeps only in-frame clones here, not all; method: immunoSEQ multiplex PCR. The table lists approximately 98,000 clones, under 65% of them singletons. Alopecia areata patients gave lesional scalp punch biopsies and peripheral blood samples. The material sequenced was NKG2D-low CD8+ T cells sorted from blood. The receptor comes from a human donor with alopecia areata.

CDR3 sequence reads: CASTPRQNMNTEAFF. The DNA for the CDR3 is TGTGCCAGCACCCCCCGACAGAATATGAACACTGAAGCTTTCTTT. The chain recombines TRBV7-9 with TRBJ1-1; a possible D gene is TRBD1 (5 bases). CDR1 is SEHNR and CDR2 is FQNEAQ in the germline V gene (reference sequence). The V and J ends lost 7 bases and 0 bases respectively, with 15 bases between them. The CDR3 is 15 amino acids.